One sample yielded the 10 T cell receptor beta chains listed below, sequenced in a study of T cell repertoires in cytomegalovirus infection. No antigen has been identified for these receptors. TCRdb itself ran the reads through MiXCR, one entry per CDR3 protein. The table includes 55,000 to 70,000 distinct CDR3 sequences, approximately 22% detected once. The sequenced sample was PBMCs, sequenced either directly or after in vitro stimulation (not recorded which). Receptors were obtained from a human donor in good health (CMV status not recorded). Some clones in this sample may be carry-over from other donors' samples.

This clonotype was counted many times. This rearrangement joins TRBV7-2 to TRBJ2-5; 7 positions match TRBD2. Germline CDR1 SGHTA, CDR2 FQGNSA. The V and J ends lost 2 bases and 3 bases, in that order; junction bases with no gene match: 3. This CDR3 comprises 14 residues. This CDR3 reads CASSLRLAEETQYF. Here the CDR3 DNA reads TGTGCCAGCAGCTTAAGACTAGCCGAAGAGACCCAGTACTTC. Full variable domain (missing parts from reference TRBV7-2 and TRBJ2-5): GAGVSQSPSNKVTEKGKDVELRCDPISGHTALYWYRQSLGQGLEFLIYFQGNSAPDKSGLPSDRFSAERTGGSVSTLTIQRTQQEDSAVYLCASSLRLAEETQYFGPGTRLLVL.

As DNA, the CDR3 is TGTGCCAGCAGAAGTCCCGGGACAGGGTACAATGAGCAGTTCTTC. Its translation is CASRSPGTGYNEQFF. The chain combines TRBV6-2 or TRBV6-3 with TRBJ2-1; the match to TRBD1 covers 9 bases. Trimming at V came to 6 bases and at J to 4 bases, leaving 7 bases not matched to a gene. The CDR3 is 15 residues long. From germline, CDR1 is MNHEY and CDR2 SVGEGT.

V gene TRBV12-3 or TRBV12-4 combines with J gene TRBJ1-1, with D tentatively TRBD1 (5 bases). The CDR3 spans 14 residues. V was clipped by 3 bases and J by 4 bases, with 12 bases between them. DNA for the CDR3: TGTGCCAGCAGTTTGGGGGTTGTTGGCACTGAAGCTTTCTTT. This sequence encodes CASSLGVVGTEAFF.

This clonotype was recorded at least ten times. The V call is TRBV13, the J call TRBJ2-1, with TRBD2 as a possible D gene (6 bases). Germline lookup yields CDR1 PRHDT and CDR2 FYEKMQ (reference sequence). CDR3 length: 14 amino acids. V shed 4 bases and J shed 5 bases, with 12 bases lying between them. The CDR3 DNA reads as TGTGCCAGCAGCTCACCCTGGGGGGACAATGAGCAGTTCTTC. Translation: CASSSPWGDNEQFF.

The table lists this clonotype with many counts. This chain joins TRBV6-5 and TRBJ2-1, with D possibly being TRBD2 (6 bases). Germline V gene sequence: CDR1 MNHEY, CDR2 SVGAGI. This CDR3 is built from 17 residues. Trimming stripped 2 bases from V and 3 bases from J, with 17 bases between. The CDR3 region has the DNA TGTGCCAGCAGTTACCTTGCGCCAGCGGAGGGCTACAATGAGCAGTTCTTC. Residues: CASSYLAPAEGYNEQFF.

In DNA form, the CDR3 reads TGTGCCAGCAGCTTTCGCGGAACAGTTTTACATAACACTGAAGCTTTCTTT. Its translation is CASSFRGTVLHNTEAFF. This chain uses TRBV7-8 with TRBJ1-1, with D hard to call. Germline-derived CDR1 and CDR2 are SGHVS and FQNEAQ. The germline V and J ends were trimmed by 3 bases and 2 bases, with 19 bases remaining between them. This CDR3 spans 17 amino acids. Drawing the rest from reference TRBV7-8 and TRBJ1-1, the complete variable domain is GAGVSQSPRYKVAKRGQDVALRCDPISGHVSLFWYQQALGQGPEFLTYFQNEAQLDKSGLPSDRFFAERPEGSVSTLKIQRTQQEDSAVYLCASSFRGTVLHNTEAFFGQGTRLTVV.

This clonotype was observed a few times. This sequence joins TRBV15 and TRBJ2-7; tentative D call: TRBD1 (5 bases). The CDR3 has 13 residues. V shed 1 base and J shed 5 bases, with 9 bases lying between them. Germline V CDR1 and CDR2: LNHNV, YYDKDF (reference sequence). The CDR3 is CATSRAGFDEQYV. The DNA for the CDR3 is TGTGCCACCAGCAGAGCAGGGTTCGACGAGCAGTACGTC.

This clonotype has a handful of counts. This chain links TRBV19 with TRBJ1-1; TRBD1 might be the D (5 bases). The germline V gene has CDR1 LNHDA and CDR2 SQIVND (reference sequence). The CDR3 extends over 15 amino acids. The ends were cut back, 6 bases at V and 0 bases at J, with 14 bases in the middle. CDR3 sequence (DNA): TGTGCCAGTAGCAGGGACGGAGCGATGAACACTGAAGCTTTCTTT. Its translation is CASSRDGAMNTEAFF.

V usage is TRBV12-3 or TRBV12-4 and J usage is TRBJ2-2; the match to TRBD2 covers 8 bases. The CDR3 has 16 residues. V was pared by 1 base and J by 6 bases, with 7 bases of the junction left unmatched. In DNA form, the CDR3 reads TGTGCCAGCAGTTTAGTAACCTGGACTAGCCCCGGGGAGCTGTTTTTT. Translated: CASSLVTWTSPGELFF.

This clonotype turned up a few times. This chain connects TRBV12-3 or TRBV12-4 to TRBJ2-5, with D possibly matching TRBD2 (6 bases). With 6 bases removed from V and 3 bases from J, the gap between germline ends came to 11 bases. The length of the CDR3 is 13 residues. DNA for the CDR3: TGTGCCAGCAGGGCAACGGGAGAAGAGACCCAGTACTTC. Its protein is CASRATGEETQYF.